This TCR beta chain was identified in a study of CD8 T cells in Susac syndrome. Germline V lookup: CDR1 MNHNS, CDR2 SASEGT. The CDR3 length is 14 residues. Trimming stripped 7 bases from V and 6 bases from J, with 19 bases between. With random hexamers, reverse transcription was performed on 0.5 to 1 ug of RNA. One entry per CDR3 protein, called by TCRdb with MiXCR from the immunoSEQ multiplex PCR reads. The data show 120,000 or so distinct CDR3 sequences, just under 95% seen once. The sample comprised CD4+ T cells from PBMCs. The chain combines TRBV6-1 with TRBJ2-7, with D maybe TRBD1 (6 bases). This TCR was sampled from a human donor with multiple sclerosis. The CDR3 nucleotides read TGTGCCAGCACTAGGGACACAGGAGGTAGCGAGCAGTACTTC. This codes for CASTRDTGGSEQYF.